The rows below give T cell receptor beta chains drawn from one sample of a study of Ad26.COV2.S vaccination and SARS-CoV-2 variants. Method: immunoSEQ multiplex PCR; TCRdb's copy keeps in-frame clones and lacks some. The sample contains some 390,000 clones, 89% of which appear only once. The material was peripheral blood, obtained in a trial of Ad26.COV2.S vaccine versus placebo. These receptors all come from a person between 18 and 65 years old who received the Ad26.COV2.S COVID-19 vaccine or a placebo. Both conserved end residues are part of each CDR3. The D gene is left open where the match is weak. Where a row states a size, it is once, few, many or the class of an expanded clone; other rows omit it.

TRBJ1-4	.	TRBV28	.	CASRTPGGTNEKLFF	TGTGCCAGCAGAACGCCCGGCGGCACTAATGAAAAACTGTTTTTT
TRBJ2-5	.	TRBV19	TRBD2	CASSIGGEGLETQYF	TGTGCCAGTAGTATTGGCGGGGAGGGCCTCGAGACCCAGTACTTC
TRBJ2-7	.	TRBV2	TRBD2	CASSELSGRANGEQYF	TGTGCCAGCAGTGAACTAAGCGGGAGGGCCAATGGCGAGCAGTACTTC
TRBJ2-1	.	TRBV16	.	CASSHWWGGSDRSEQFF	TGTGCCAGCAGCCACTGGTGGGGGGGCTCCGACCGTAGTGAGCAGTTCTTC
TRBJ1-2	few	TRBV27	.	CASSLRGAKLSGRVYGYTF	TGTGCCAGCAGTTTACGGGGGGCGAAGCTTAGCGGTCGGGTTTATGGCTACACCTTC
TRBJ2-1	.	TRBV28	.	CASTLGVEQFF	TGTGCCAGCACCTTGGGGGTAGAGCAGTTCTTC
TRBJ1-3	.	TRBV6-1	.	CASSEKPGNTIYF	TGTGCCAGCAGTGAAAAGCCTGGAAACACCATATATTTT
TRBJ1-2	.	TRBV5-1	.	CASSLESPGPVSGGYTF	TGCGCCAGCAGCTTGGAGAGTCCGGGACCGGTCTCGGGTGGCTACACCTTC
TRBJ2-7	.	TRBV28	.	CASSLIVLWDGTSYEQYF	TGTGCCAGCAGTTTAATTGTACTGTGGGACGGGACCTCCTACGAGCAGTACTTC
TRBJ1-6	.	TRBV25-1	.	CASSEYQGSSPLHF	TGTGCCAGCAGTGAATATCAAGGGAGCTCACCCCTCCACTTT
TRBJ2-7	.	TRBV7-2	.	CASSFGPKLAYEQYF	TGTGCCAGCAGCTTTGGTCCAAAACTCGCCTACGAGCAGTACTTC
TRBJ1-4	.	TRBV15	.	CATSRDGRIGGEKLFF	TGTGCCACCAGCAGAGATGGTCGCATAGGCGGGGAAAAACTGTTTTTT
TRBJ1-1	.	TRBV19	.	CASSSRVNTEAFF	TGTGCCAGTAGTAGCAGGGTGAACACTGAAGCTTTCTTT
TRBJ1-1	.	TRBV27	.	CASSLSARGTEAFF	TGTGCCAGCAGTTTATCCGCCAGGGGCACTGAAGCTTTCTTT
TRBJ2-1	.	TRBV19	TRBD2	CASSTTSGRPLEQFF	TGTGCCAGTAGTACAACTAGCGGGAGACCTCTAGAGCAGTTCTTC
TRBJ1-5	few	TRBV28	.	CASRPLAGAGQPQHF	TGTGCCAGCAGGCCATTAGCAGGGGCCGGACAGCCCCAGCATTTT
TRBJ2-1	once	TRBV7-3	TRBD1	CASSKDRGHYEQFF	TGTGCCAGCAGCAAGGACAGGGGGCACTATGAGCAGTTCTTC
TRBJ2-7	many	TRBV9	TRBD2	CASSPEPLAGGFYYEQYF	TGTGCCAGCAGCCCTGAACCCCTAGCGGGAGGCTTTTATTACGAGCAGTACTTC
TRBJ1-2	.	TRBV7-9	.	CASSLRTEGAYGYTF	TGTGCCAGCAGCTTGCGGACAGAGGGCGCCTATGGCTACACCTTC
TRBJ2-5	.	TRBV30	TRBD2	CAWSAMAGGETQYF	TGTGCCTGGAGTGCGATGGCGGGAGGAGAGACCCAGTACTTC